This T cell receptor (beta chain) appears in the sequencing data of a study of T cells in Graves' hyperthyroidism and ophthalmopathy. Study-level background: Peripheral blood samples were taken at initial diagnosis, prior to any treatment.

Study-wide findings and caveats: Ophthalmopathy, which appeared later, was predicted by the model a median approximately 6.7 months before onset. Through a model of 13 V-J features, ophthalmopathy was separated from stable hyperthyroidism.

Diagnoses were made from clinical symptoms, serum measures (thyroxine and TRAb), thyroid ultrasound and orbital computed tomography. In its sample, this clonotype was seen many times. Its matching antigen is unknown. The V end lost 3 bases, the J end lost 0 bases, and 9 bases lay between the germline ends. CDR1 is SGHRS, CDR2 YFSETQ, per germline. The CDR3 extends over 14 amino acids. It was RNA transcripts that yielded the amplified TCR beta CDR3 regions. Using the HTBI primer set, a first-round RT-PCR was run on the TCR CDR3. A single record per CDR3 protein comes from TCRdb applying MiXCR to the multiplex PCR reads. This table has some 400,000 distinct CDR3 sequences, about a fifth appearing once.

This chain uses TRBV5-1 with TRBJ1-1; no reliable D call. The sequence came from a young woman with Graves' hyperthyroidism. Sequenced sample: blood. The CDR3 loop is CASSSGMMNTEAFF. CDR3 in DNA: TGCGCCAGCAGCTCCGGGATGATGAACACTGAAGCTTTCTTT.